This T cell receptor (beta chain) was obtained from a study of blood T cell repertoires in COVID-19. Study-wide context: COVID-19 samples collected from the United States, Italy and Spain covered acute and convalescent phases.

Those enrolled in Seattle joined during active infection and were followed longitudinally afterward. The CDR3 contains 14 residues. Germline V gene data show CDR1 as MNHEY and CDR2 as SVGAGI. V was clipped by 2 bases and J by 11 bases; unmatched bases: 7. Data came from immunoSEQ multiplex PCR; TCRdb stores just in-frame clones and leaves some out. This sample yields about 410,000 clones, of which around nine tenths are seen a single time; roughly 1.5% belongs to the top ten. The material sequenced was peripheral blood. The chain is built from TRBV6-5 and TRBJ1-4; 8 bases fit TRBD1. The TCR sequence derives from a woman in her 40s with COVID-19, enrolled during active disease. CDR3 coding DNA: TGTGCCAGCAGTTACCAGACAGGGGATGGGAAACTGTTTTTT. It translates to CASSYQTGDGKLFF.